This T cell receptor (beta chain) comes out of a study of shared T cell receptors in the human thymus. In this sample, this clone turned up a few times. Some clones are missing from TCRdb's copy, which holds only in-frame ones; the method was immunoSEQ multiplex PCR. The sample holds 700,000 or so clones, approximately 83% seen once. Germline-derived CDR1 and CDR2 are SNHLY and FYNNEI. The J segment lost 0 bases and the V segment lost 6 bases, leaving 5 bases of the junction unmatched. The CDR3 has 17 residues. These same data were also listed under a study on human thymus T cells. That study reports: Thymus tissue for the work was resected from patients undergoing corrective heart surgery. Related studies found that unrelated individuals share highly overlapping thymic repertoires.

This chain links TRBV2 with TRBJ2-6, with 10 nucleotides matching TRBD1. Sequencing was carried out using thymocytes. This receptor was taken from a girl younger than two with a congenital heart defect. The DNA for the CDR3 is TGTGCCAGCAGCGGGACAGGGGCTCCCTCTGGGGCCAACGTCCTGACTTTC. Protein product: CASSGTGAPSGANVLTF.